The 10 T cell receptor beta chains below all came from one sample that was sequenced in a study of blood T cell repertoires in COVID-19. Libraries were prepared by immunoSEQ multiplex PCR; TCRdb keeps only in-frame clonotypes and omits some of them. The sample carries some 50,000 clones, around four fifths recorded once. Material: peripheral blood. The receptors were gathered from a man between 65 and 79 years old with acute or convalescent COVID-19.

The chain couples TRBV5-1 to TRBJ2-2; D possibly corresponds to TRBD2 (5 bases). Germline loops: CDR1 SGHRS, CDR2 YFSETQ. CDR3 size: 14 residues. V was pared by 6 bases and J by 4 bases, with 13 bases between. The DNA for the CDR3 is TGCGCCAGCACCATCGGGGTGAGCACCGGGGAGCTGTTTTTT. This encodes CASTIGVSTGELFF.

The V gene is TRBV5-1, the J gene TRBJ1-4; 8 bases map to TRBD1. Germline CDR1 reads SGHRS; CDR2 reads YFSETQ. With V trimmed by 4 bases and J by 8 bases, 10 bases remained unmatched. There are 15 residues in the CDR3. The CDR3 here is CASSRTGQGHEKLFF. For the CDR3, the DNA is TGCGCCAGCAGCCGAACAGGACAGGGTCACGAAAAACTGTTTTTT.

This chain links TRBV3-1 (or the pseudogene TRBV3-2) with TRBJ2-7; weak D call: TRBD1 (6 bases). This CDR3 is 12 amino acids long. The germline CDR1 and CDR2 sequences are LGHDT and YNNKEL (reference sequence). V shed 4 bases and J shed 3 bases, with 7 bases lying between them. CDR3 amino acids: CASSPDSYEQYF. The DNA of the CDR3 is TGTGCCAGCAGCCCGGACAGCTACGAGCAGTACTTC.

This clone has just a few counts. CDR3 sequence reads: CASSLRQGNDSPLHF. DNA of the CDR3: TGCGCCAGCAGCTTGCGGCAGGGGAACGATTCACCCCTCCACTTT. This rearrangement joins TRBV5-1 to TRBJ1-6, with a tentative D call TRBD1 (6 bases). The length of the CDR3 is 15 residues. V was trimmed by 1 base and J by 8 bases, leaving 13 bases between them. Germline CDR1 SGHRS, CDR2 YFSETQ.

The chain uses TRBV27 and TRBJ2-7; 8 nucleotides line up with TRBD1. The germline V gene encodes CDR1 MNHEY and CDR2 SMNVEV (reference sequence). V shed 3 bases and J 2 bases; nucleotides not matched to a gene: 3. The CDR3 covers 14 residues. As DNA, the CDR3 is TGTGCCAGCAGTTTTAGCAGGGGGCCCTACGAGCAGTACTTC. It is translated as CASSFSRGPYEQYF.

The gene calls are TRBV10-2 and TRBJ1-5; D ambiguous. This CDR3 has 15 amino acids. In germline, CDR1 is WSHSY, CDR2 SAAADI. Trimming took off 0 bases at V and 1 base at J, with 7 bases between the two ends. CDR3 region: CASSESAGSNQPQHF. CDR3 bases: TGCGCCAGCAGTGAGTCAGCAGGAAGCAATCAGCCCCAGCATTTT.

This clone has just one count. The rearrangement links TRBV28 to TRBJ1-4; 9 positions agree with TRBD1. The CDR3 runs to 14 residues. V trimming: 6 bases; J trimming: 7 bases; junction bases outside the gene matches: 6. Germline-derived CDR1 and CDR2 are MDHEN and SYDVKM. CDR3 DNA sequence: TGTGCCAGCAGGATGGGACAGGGTGCTGAAAAACTGTTTTTT. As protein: CASRMGQGAEKLFF.

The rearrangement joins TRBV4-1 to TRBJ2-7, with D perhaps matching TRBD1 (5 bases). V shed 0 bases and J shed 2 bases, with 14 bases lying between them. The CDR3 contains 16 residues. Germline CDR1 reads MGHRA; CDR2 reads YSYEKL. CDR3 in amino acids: CASSQDQGRATYEQYF. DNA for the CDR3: TGCGCCAGCAGCCAAGATCAAGGCAGGGCAACCTACGAGCAGTACTTC.

CDR3 in amino acids: CASSQETGRYTF. The CDR3 region has the DNA TGTGCCAGCAGCCAAGAGACAGGGCGCTACACCTTC. The chain combines TRBV5-8 with TRBJ1-2; 7 bases are a match to TRBD1. The germline gives CDR1 SGHTS, CDR2 YDEGEE. CDR3 size: 12 residues. The V segment lost 4 bases and the J segment 9 bases; nucleotides outside the gene matches: 6. Looking up the rest from reference TRBV5-8 and TRBJ1-2 gives the full variable domain: EAGVTQSPTHLIKTRGQQATLRCSPISGHTSVYWYQQALGLGLQFLLWYDEGEERNRGNFPPRFSGRQFPNYSSELNVNALELEDSALYLCASSQETGRYTFGSGTRLTVV.

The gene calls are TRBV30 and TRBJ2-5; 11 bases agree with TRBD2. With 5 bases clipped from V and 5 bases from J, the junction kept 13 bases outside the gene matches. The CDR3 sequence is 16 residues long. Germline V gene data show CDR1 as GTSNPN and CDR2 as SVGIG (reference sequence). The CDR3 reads CAWAKHLAGGLETQYF. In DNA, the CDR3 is TGTGCCTGGGCCAAACACTTAGCGGGGGGGCTTGAGACCCAGTACTTC.